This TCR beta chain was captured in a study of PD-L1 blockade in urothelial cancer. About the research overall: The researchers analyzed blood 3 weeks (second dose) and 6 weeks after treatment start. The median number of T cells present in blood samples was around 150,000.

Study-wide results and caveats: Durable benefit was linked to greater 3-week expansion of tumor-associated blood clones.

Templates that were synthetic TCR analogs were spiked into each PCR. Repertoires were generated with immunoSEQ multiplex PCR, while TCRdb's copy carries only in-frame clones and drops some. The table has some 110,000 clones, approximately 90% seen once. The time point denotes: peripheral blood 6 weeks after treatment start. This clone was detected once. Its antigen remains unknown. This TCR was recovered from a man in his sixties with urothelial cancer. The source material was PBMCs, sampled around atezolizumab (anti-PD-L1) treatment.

CDR3 sequence (DNA): TGTGCCAGCCACCAACAGGGGGCAGGGGAAAAACTGTTTTTT. Residues: CASHQQGAGEKLFF. The J gene is TRBJ1-4, the V gene TRBV6-6; 9 bases map to TRBD1. Per the germline V gene, CDR1 is MNHNY and CDR2 is SVGAGI (reference sequence). The CDR3 runs to 14 residues. J lost 8 bases, V lost 8 bases, and 9 bases had no gene match.